Each of the 5 T cell receptor beta chains below was sequenced from the same sample in a study of glioma-infiltrating T cells. Amplification of TCR alpha and beta CDR3 regions from RNA used iRepertoire nested multiplex PCR. TCRdb used MiXCR to reprocess the multiplex PCR reads, holding one entry per CDR3 protein. The table has about 400,000 distinct CDR3 sequences, around 38% seen once. Sample: glioma tissue, nonneoplastic brain tissue, or PBMCs (not recorded which). These TCRs come from a human donor with low-grade glioma or glioblastoma, undergoing nonglioma brain surgery, or in good health (not recorded which).

The chain joins TRBV20-1 to TRBJ1-2, with unresolved D. Germline lookup yields CDR1 DFQATT and CDR2 SNEGSKA (reference sequence). The CDR3 has 15 amino acids. With 1 base removed from V and 2 bases from J, the gap between germline ends came to 14 bases. The CDR3 region is CSARGIDGLNYGYTF. The CDR3 bases are TGCAGTGCTAGAGGTATAGACGGACTAAACTATGGCTACACCTTC.

This clonotype was picked up a small number of times. V is TRBV28 and J is TRBJ2-5; D gene uncertain. The CDR3 is made up of 13 amino acids. Germline V CDR1 and CDR2: MDHEN, SYDVKM. Deletions cut 3 bases from V and 2 bases from J, with 7 bases between. The CDR3 loop is CASSFFLQETQYF. DNA of the CDR3: TGTGCCAGCAGTTTCTTTTTACAAGAGACCCAGTACTTC.

This chain connects TRBV28 to TRBJ2-7, with 8 nucleotides matching TRBD1. Trimming took 5 bases from V and 5 from J; bases not matched to a gene: 5. The germline V gene encodes CDR1 MDHEN and CDR2 SYDVKM. CDR3 length: 13 amino acids. The CDR3 loop reads CASSLRGLNEQYF. The CDR3 DNA reads as TGTGCCAGCAGTCTCAGGGGGCTGAACGAGCAGTACTTC.

The chain employs TRBV28 and TRBJ2-7; TRBD1 agrees at 9 bases. CDR3 length: 14 residues. V shed 6 bases, J shed 6 bases, and the junction held 9 bases outside the gene matches. Germline V CDR1 and CDR2: MDHEN, SYDVKM. The CDR3 region is CASRTGDRVFEQYF. The CDR3 DNA reads TGTGCCAGCAGGACTGGGGACAGGGTTTTCGAGCAGTACTTC.

This chain connects TRBV27 to TRBJ2-1, with TRBD2 as a possible D gene (6 bases). Germline V gene sequence: CDR1 MNHEY, CDR2 SMNVEV (reference sequence). Between the trimmed V and J ends, which lost 5 bases and 6 bases, there was a span of 17 bases. The CDR3 consists of 15 residues. CDR3 region: CASSILLEEGNEQFF. CDR3 coding DNA: TGTGCCAGCAGTATCCTGTTAGAGGAGGGCAATGAGCAGTTCTTC.